This T cell receptor (beta chain) appears in the sequencing data of a study of cytomegalovirus exposure and HLA in healthy donors. The CDR3 loop spans 12 amino acids. Germline CDR1 is LGHNT and CDR2 is FRNRAP. V was trimmed by 3 bases and J by 5 bases, leaving 8 bases between them. A multiplex PCR was run with 60 Vbeta primers and 13 Jbeta primers. Method: immunoSEQ multiplex PCR; TCRdb's copy keeps in-frame clones and lacks some. The table has hundreds of thousands of clones, about 80% seen once. This sequence was found in a girl aged 5-17 years in good health and CMV-seronegative. The specimen was PBMCs. The gene calls are TRBV12-5 and TRBJ2-7; no definite D call. For the CDR3, the DNA is TGTGCTAGTGGTTTCGGGTGGCACGAGCAGTACTTC. Encoded protein: CASGFGWHEQYF.